This entry lists 4 T cell receptor beta chains sequenced from one sample in a study of T cell changes during pregnancy in multiple sclerosis. The data were produced by immunoSEQ multiplex PCR, yet TCRdb's version contains in-frame clones alone and is incomplete. The sample carries some 110,000 clones, roughly 89% recorded once. The sample consisted of peripheral blood, taken before pregnancy. The source is a female donor with multiple sclerosis, enrolled in a pregnancy study.

J is TRBJ2-1 and V is TRBV7-8; 11 nucleotides line up with TRBD2. Germline lookup yields CDR1 SGHVS and CDR2 FQNEAQ. CDR3 length equals 17 residues. J gave up 8 bases and V 1 base, and 10 bases lay outside the gene matches. This chain's CDR3 is CASSLGLAGGAGHEQFF. The DNA for the CDR3 is TGTGCCAGCAGCTTAGGTCTAGCGGGGGGAGCAGGGCATGAGCAGTTCTTC.

This clone has a single count. This chain uses TRBV19 with TRBJ1-6; D remains ambiguous. V lost 7 bases and J 0 bases, leaving 16 bases between the germline ends. The CDR3 has 17 residues. Germline V gene lookup returns CDR1 LNHDA and CDR2 SQIVND (reference sequence). The CDR3 loop reads CASTEERLISYNSPLHF. CDR3 nucleotide sequence: TGTGCCAGTACCGAGGAGAGACTTATCTCCTATAATTCACCCCTCCACTTT. The complete variable domain, with remaining parts taken from reference TRBV19 and TRBJ1-6, reads DGGITQSPKYLFRKEGQNVTLSCEQNLNHDAMYWYRQDPGQGLRLIYYSQIVNDFQKGDIAEGYSVSREKKESFPLTVTSAQKNPTAFYLCASTEERLISYNSPLHFGNGTRLTVT.

The genes are TRBV28 and TRBJ2-1; 7 bases are a match to TRBD1. Germline loops: CDR1 MDHEN, CDR2 SYDVKM. Trimming took 6 bases from V and 5 from J; bases not matched to a gene: 7. The CDR3 sequence is 14 residues long. The DNA of the CDR3 is TGTGCCAGCAGGTACAGGGGCGCCGACAATGAGCAGTTCTTC. This encodes CASRYRGADNEQFF.

The J gene is TRBJ1-2, the V gene TRBV4-1; the D gene is possibly TRBD1 (6 bases). The CDR3 spans 14 residues. CDR1 and CDR2 (germline): MGHRA, YSYEKL. Trimming took off 3 bases at V and 7 bases at J, with 15 bases between the two ends. CDR3 in amino acids: CASSQNYLQGGYTF. The CDR3 bases are TGCGCCAGCAGCCAGAATTATTTACAGGGTGGCTACACCTTC.